The 30 T cell receptor beta chains given below trace back to one sample, sequenced in a study of T cells after yellow fever vaccination. TCRdb itself ran the 5' RACE reads through MiXCR, one entry per CDR3 protein. The sample carries some 420,000 distinct CDR3 sequences, about 19% recorded once. The sequencing here drew on PBMCs, taken before the yellow fever booster vaccination. Every receptor here comes from a man between 18 and 29 years old who received the YFV17D yellow fever vaccine.

In this sample, this clonotype turned up a few times. V is TRBV6-2 or TRBV6-3 and J is TRBJ2-7; D may be TRBD2 (6 bases). This CDR3 has 14 amino acids. Trimming left V 3 bases short and J 9 bases short, with 18 bases between. Per the germline V gene, CDR1 is MNHEY and CDR2 is SVGEGT. CDR3: CASSYRYGSLGQYV. The DNA for the CDR3 is TGTGCCAGCAGTTATCGTTACGGGAGCTTGGGGCAGTACGTC.

In its sample, this clonotype was seen a few times. V and J are TRBV6-5 and TRBJ2-1; TRBD1 might be the D (5 bases). Looked up from germline, CDR1 is MNHEY and CDR2 is SVGAGI. V lost 3 bases and J 4 bases, leaving 16 bases between the germline ends. This CDR3 contains 16 residues. CDR3: CASSYGLQAQYNEQFF. In DNA form, the CDR3 reads TGTGCCAGCAGTTATGGGCTACAGGCCCAATACAATGAGCAGTTCTTC.

The chain joins TRBV19 to TRBJ1-5; TRBD1 matches 7 bases. Germline V gene sequence: CDR1 LNHDA, CDR2 SQIVND (reference sequence). V was pared by 2 bases and J by 5 bases, with 3 bases of the junction left unmatched. The CDR3 is 14 amino acids. In nucleotides, the CDR3 is TGTGCCAGTAGTATACGGCAGGGGGATCAGCCCCAGCATTTT. Translation gives CASSIRQGDQPQHF.

This clonotype was observed many times. CDR3 sequence (DNA): TGTGCCAGCAGTTACGGCTCCCGTGGGGGTGAGACCCAGTACTTC. As protein: CASSYGSRGGETQYF. This chain connects TRBV6-5 to TRBJ2-5, with D possibly being TRBD1 or TRBD2 (5 bases each). V was trimmed by 2 bases and J by 5 bases, leaving 15 bases between them. This CDR3 is 15 amino acids long. The germline gives CDR1 MNHEY, CDR2 SVGAGI.

Note on this clonotype: Compared with germline, one end of the junction differs, possibly owing to a read error. V and J are TRBV6-2 or TRBV6-3 and TRBJ2-7, with D possibly TRBD2 on 5 matching bases. Per the germline V gene, CDR1 is MNHEY and CDR2 is SVGEGT. CDR3 length equals 16 residues. The CDR3 DNA follows: TGTGCCAGCTGTTACTCGATGGGTTCGGGAATCTACGAGCAGTACTTC. It translates to CASCYSMGSGIYEQYF.

V usage is TRBV20-1 and J usage is TRBJ2-7; D possibly matches TRBD1 or TRBD2 (6 bases each). Trimming pared 6 bases from V and 3 bases from J, leaving 18 bases between. The CDR3 runs 14 residues. Germline V gene sequence: CDR1 DFQATT, CDR2 SNEGSKA (reference sequence). The CDR3 region has the DNA TGCAGTGCCCAATCGGGAGACAGGTTCTACGAGCAGTACTTC. It yields the protein CSAQSGDRFYEQYF.

CDR3 loop: CASTPLAGAEVREQYF. The CDR3 DNA reads TGTGCCAGTACGCCCCTCGCGGGGGCCGAAGTTCGCGAGCAGTACTTC. The V call is TRBV6-2 or TRBV6-3, the J call TRBJ2-7, with D possibly TRBD2 on 7 matching bases. Germline V gives CDR1 MNHEY, CDR2 SVGEGT. This CDR3 region has 16 residues. Trimming removed 9 bases from V and 6 bases from J, with 27 bases in between.

This clonotype was counted ten times or more. This sequence joins TRBV10-3 and TRBJ2-5; D might be TRBD2 (6 bases). This CDR3 has 13 amino acids. Between the trimmed V and J ends, which lost 11 bases and 0 bases, there was a span of 13 bases. The germline CDR1 and CDR2 sequences are ENHRY and SYGVKD. For the CDR3, the DNA is TGTGCCGTGGGTTCTAGCGACCAAGAGACCCAGTACTTC. Amino acids: CAVGSSDQETQYF.

The genes are TRBV18 and TRBJ2-4, with TRBD2 identical over 8 bases. V lost 2 bases and J lost 6; bases outside the gene matches: 3. Germline loops: CDR1 KGHSH, CDR2 LQKENI. This CDR3 spans 14 amino acids. The CDR3 region has the DNA TGTGCCAGCTCACCAGCGGGGGGTGGAAACATTCAGTACTTC. Residues: CASSPAGGGNIQYF.

The chain employs TRBV4-1 and TRBJ1-4, with D tentatively TRBD1 (6 bases). V was clipped by 4 bases and J by 5 bases, with 26 bases between them. The V gene's germline CDR1 is MGHRA and CDR2 YSYEKL. CDR3 length equals 19 residues. Here the CDR3 DNA reads TGCGCCAGCAGCCCCCGCCTCCGGACAGTCTTCAGGCGGAATGAAAAACTGTTTTTT. Protein: CASSPRLRTVFRRNEKLFF.

The chain employs TRBV6-6 and TRBJ1-2, with unresolved D. The CDR3 contains 14 residues. In germline, CDR1 is MNHNY, CDR2 SVGAGI (reference sequence). V was clipped by 5 bases and J by 4 bases, with 14 bases between them. CDR3 residues: CASSVGVDVYGYTF. The DNA of the CDR3 is TGTGCCAGCAGTGTAGGAGTGGACGTCTATGGCTACACCTTC.

This clonotype occurred many times. The rearrangement joins TRBV20-1 to TRBJ2-7; possibly TRBD1 for D (5 bases). The CDR3 is 14 residues long. V dropped 3 bases and J dropped 6 bases, with 18 bases sitting between them. Per the germline V gene, CDR1 is DFQATT and CDR2 is SNEGSKA (reference sequence). CDR3 nucleotides: TGCAGTGCTAGTTTCGTAGGGGCCGTGGGCGAGCAGTACTTC. Its translation: CSASFVGAVGEQYF.

The J gene is TRBJ2-5, the V gene TRBV6-1, with TRBD2 matching over 7 bases. Germline CDR1 and CDR2: MNHNS and SASEGT. The CDR3 loop spans 18 amino acids. The junction had 19 bases not matched to a gene; V was cut back by 4 bases and J by 5 bases. The CDR3 reads CASSALAGHQLSKETQYF. Here the CDR3 DNA reads TGTGCCAGCAGTGCATTAGCGGGCCACCAACTATCTAAGGAGACCCAGTACTTC.

The V and J genes are TRBV3-1 and TRBJ1-2; D is undetermined. CDR3 length: 12 residues. Germline V CDR1 and CDR2: LGHDT, YNNKEL (reference sequence). The V gene lost 0 bases and the J gene lost 4 bases, with 3 bases spanning the gap. The DNA for the CDR3 is TGTGCCAGCAGCCAAGACGCCTATGGCTACACCTTC. Protein sequence: CASSQDAYGYTF. The whole variable domain, filled in from reference TRBV3-1 and TRBJ1-2, reads DTAVSQTPKYLVTQMGNDKSIKCEQNLGHDTMYWYKQDSKKFLKIMFSYNNKELIINETVPNRFSPKSPDKAHLNLHINSLELGDSAVYFCASSQDAYGYTFGSGTRLTVV.

The chain is built from TRBV7-2 and TRBJ1-5; the D gene is possibly TRBD1 (5 bases). The germline gives CDR1 SGHTA, CDR2 FQGNSA. V dropped 5 bases and J dropped 11 bases, with 22 bases sitting between them. The length of the CDR3 is 15 residues. CDR3 protein: CASSTWTGQVPTQHF. In DNA, the CDR3 is TGTGCCAGCAGCACCTGGACGGGGCAGGTCCCCACCCAGCATTTT.

Concerning this clonotype itself: The junction shows a germline mismatch at one end, possibly a read error. This chain joins TRBV7-2 and TRBJ2-7, with D tentatively TRBD2 (7 bases). The CDR3 runs 12 residues. Per germline, CDR1 SGHTA and CDR2 FQGNSA. The CDR3 reads CASSWGGGERYF. CDR3 sequence (DNA): TGTGCCAGCAGCTGGGGAGGGGGAGAGCGGTACTTC.

This clonotype was found once. The rearrangement joins TRBV15 to TRBJ1-4; tentative D call: TRBD1 (5 bases). V was pared by 3 bases and J by 10 bases, with 12 bases between. CDR3 length: 13 residues. Looked up from germline, CDR1 is LNHNV and CDR2 is YYDKDF (reference sequence). CDR3 nucleotide sequence: TGTGCCACCAGCAGTCGAGCGAGGGGAAAACTGTTTTTT. Its protein product is CATSSRARGKLFF.

The chain is built from TRBV10-3 and TRBJ1-6; perhaps TRBD1 as D (5 bases). CDR1 and CDR2 (germline): ENHRY, SYGVKD. CDR3 size: 12 residues. V dropped 8 bases and J dropped 5 bases, with 7 bases sitting between them. CDR3 in amino acids: CAILGDNSPLHF. The CDR3 nucleotides read TGTGCCATCCTGGGGGATAATTCACCCCTCCACTTT.

This clonotype was recorded a few times. V usage is TRBV20-1 and J usage is TRBJ2-5; TRBD1 matches at 10 bases. The V and J ends lost 6 bases and 7 bases, in that order; junction bases with no gene match: 14. Germline V CDR1 and CDR2: DFQATT, SNEGSKA (reference sequence). The CDR3 runs 15 residues. The CDR3 nucleotides are TGCAGTGCCACCGTGACAGGGGGCCAGATTAGGACCCAGTACTTC. Encoded protein: CSATVTGGQIRTQYF.

This clonotype has at least ten counts. The CDR3, as DNA: TGCAGTGCTCCCGGGTCCAGCGGGGGGCCAAAAAACATTCAGTACTTC. This codes for CSAPGSSGGPKNIQYF. The chain couples TRBV20-1 to TRBJ2-4; TRBD2 aligns across 9 bases. Per germline, CDR1 DFQATT and CDR2 SNEGSKA (reference sequence). V dropped 5 bases and J dropped 4; count of bases not matched to a gene: 12. The CDR3 has 16 amino acids.

V is TRBV12-3 or TRBV12-4 and J is TRBJ2-3; 8 bases align to TRBD1. Losses at the gene ends were 6 bases for V and 4 bases for J; bases not matched to a gene: 6. The CDR3 is 14 amino acids. In DNA, the CDR3 is TGTGCCAGCAGCCAGGGGGCGTGGGCAGATACGCAGTATTTT. It translates to CASSQGAWADTQYF.

This clonotype showed up just a few times. The chain uses TRBV12-3 or TRBV12-4 and TRBJ1-2; D gene ambiguous. Trimming shortened V by 1 base and J by 6 bases, and 15 bases separated the two germline ends. The CDR3 is made up of 15 amino acids. The CDR3 DNA reads as TGTGCCAGCAGTTTAGGGGTTGGTCAGGACCATGGCTACACCTTC. Amino acid sequence: CASSLGVGQDHGYTF.

This clonotype was counted between two and nine times. The V and J genes are TRBV15 and TRBJ1-1; D is unclear. V shed 0 bases and J shed 7 bases, with 12 bases lying between them. The germline V gene has CDR1 LNHNV and CDR2 YYDKDF (reference sequence). CDR3 length: 14 amino acids. The CDR3, as DNA: TGTGCCACCAGCAGAGAAACAATCCTTAATGAAGCTTTCTTT. Amino acids: CATSRETILNEAFF.

This clonotype was seen only once. The chain employs TRBV6-1 and TRBJ1-5, with 11 positions matching TRBD1. Germline CDR1 and CDR2: MNHNS and SASEGT. With 10 bases clipped from V and 4 bases from J, the junction kept 3 bases outside the gene matches. This CDR3 has 13 amino acids. CDR3 DNA: TGTGCCATTGGACAGGGGGCGAATCAGCCCCAGCATTTT. This gives the protein CAIGQGANQPQHF.

The CDR3 protein is CASSLAKTYNEQFF. CDR3 bases: TGTGCCAGCAGCTTAGCGAAGACCTACAATGAGCAGTTCTTC. The chain has TRBV7-2 and TRBJ2-1; unclear D gene. Germline V lookup: CDR1 SGHTA, CDR2 FQGNSA. Deletions cut 0 bases from V and 2 bases from J, with 5 bases between. There are 14 residues in the CDR3.

The sample holds a few counts of this clonotype. The chain employs TRBV29-1 and TRBJ2-4; TRBD1 matches 9 bases. The length of the CDR3 is 17 residues. Trimming at V came to 8 bases and at J to 0 bases, leaving 14 bases not matched to a gene. Germline V gives CDR1 SQVTM, CDR2 ANQGSEA. This CDR3 is CSHSGTGIILAKNIQYF. Written as DNA, the CDR3 is TGCAGCCATTCCGGGACAGGGATTATCTTAGCCAAAAACATTCAGTACTTC. Full variable domain (outside the CDR3, taken from reference TRBV29-1 and TRBJ2-4): SAVISQKPSRDICQRGTSLTIQCQVDSQVTMMFWYRQQPGQSLTLIATANQGSEATYESGFVIDKFPISRPNLTFSTLTVSNMSPEDSSIYLCSHSGTGIILAKNIQYFGAGTRLSVL.

The CDR3 DNA reads as TGTGCCAGCAAGATGAGTACAAGGGGTTATCAGCCCCAGCATTTT. Translation: CASKMSTRGYQPQHF. The chain carries TRBV18 and TRBJ1-5, with TRBD1 as a possible D gene (5 bases). The germline V and J ends were trimmed by 8 bases and 5 bases, with 19 bases remaining between them. Germline CDR1 reads KGHSH; CDR2 reads LQKENI. This CDR3 has 15 residues.

V gene TRBV7-2 combines with J gene TRBJ1-4; D is perhaps TRBD1 (5 bases). CDR1 is SGHTA, CDR2 FQGNSA, per germline. The V end lost 5 bases, the J end lost 5 bases, and 15 bases lay between the germline ends. The CDR3 extends over 15 amino acids. CDR3 in amino acids: CASSPRRDGNEKLFF. The CDR3 bases are TGTGCCAGCAGCCCCCGTCGGGACGGAAATGAAAAACTGTTTTTT.

There are a few counts of this clonotype. V and J are TRBV29-1 and TRBJ2-5; maybe TRBD2 (6 bases). Between the trimmed V and J ends, which lost 7 bases and 4 bases, there was a span of 13 bases. This CDR3 region has 12 residues. Germline V gene sequence: CDR1 SQVTM, CDR2 ANQGSEA. This CDR3 reads CSAERAVETQYF. CDR3 sequence (DNA): TGCAGCGCCGAGCGGGCGGTAGAGACCCAGTACTTC.

The chain joins TRBV7-2 to TRBJ2-1; 8 nucleotides line up with TRBD1. CDR1 is SGHTA, CDR2 FQGNSA, per germline. The CDR3 extends over 15 amino acids. Losses at the gene ends were 3 bases for V and 9 bases for J; bases not matched to a gene: 10. Here the CDR3 DNA reads TGTGCCAGCAGCTTTGTCGGGGACCAGGGGGCTGAGCAGTTCTTC. It yields the protein CASSFVGDQGAEQFF. Supplemented by reference TRBV7-2 and TRBJ2-1, the full variable domain reads GAGVSQSPSNKVTEKGKDVELRCDPISGHTALYWYRQSLGQGLEFLIYFQGNSAPDKSGLPSDRFSAERTGGSVSTLTIQRTQQEDSAVYLCASSFVGDQGAEQFFGPGTRLTVL.